The clone carrying this T cell receptor (beta chain) has a handful of counts. The antigen is undetermined. Only in-frame clones appear in the TCRdb table, and some are missing; sequencing was by immunoSEQ multiplex PCR. The table lists about 1,200 clones, 20% of them singletons. This sample stems from a study of sequential checkpoint blockade in melanoma. Study as a whole: Each arm's sequence ended with maintenance nivolumab. 91 pretreatment tumor DNA samples were TCRβ immunosequenced. Roughly 22 patients had tumor biopsies before treatment and at week 13.

Points from the study as a whole: Patients with week-13 increases in T-cell fraction and clonality benefited about 30 times more often.

Treatment noted: randomized to nivolumab then ipilimumab (arm A) or the reverse (arm B). This sequence originates from a human donor with melanoma. The sequencing here drew on tumor tissue (inferred from file names), taken from a patient given nivolumab and ipilimumab in sequence.

CDR3 residues: CASSVGRETDTQYF. DNA for the CDR3: TGTGCCAGCAGCGTAGGGCGCGAGACAGATACGCAGTATTTT. The chain combines TRBV9 with TRBJ2-3; no definite D call. Trimming removed 0 bases at V and 3 bases at J, with 8 bases between. There are 14 residues in the CDR3. Germline values: CDR1 SGDLS, CDR2 YYNGEE.